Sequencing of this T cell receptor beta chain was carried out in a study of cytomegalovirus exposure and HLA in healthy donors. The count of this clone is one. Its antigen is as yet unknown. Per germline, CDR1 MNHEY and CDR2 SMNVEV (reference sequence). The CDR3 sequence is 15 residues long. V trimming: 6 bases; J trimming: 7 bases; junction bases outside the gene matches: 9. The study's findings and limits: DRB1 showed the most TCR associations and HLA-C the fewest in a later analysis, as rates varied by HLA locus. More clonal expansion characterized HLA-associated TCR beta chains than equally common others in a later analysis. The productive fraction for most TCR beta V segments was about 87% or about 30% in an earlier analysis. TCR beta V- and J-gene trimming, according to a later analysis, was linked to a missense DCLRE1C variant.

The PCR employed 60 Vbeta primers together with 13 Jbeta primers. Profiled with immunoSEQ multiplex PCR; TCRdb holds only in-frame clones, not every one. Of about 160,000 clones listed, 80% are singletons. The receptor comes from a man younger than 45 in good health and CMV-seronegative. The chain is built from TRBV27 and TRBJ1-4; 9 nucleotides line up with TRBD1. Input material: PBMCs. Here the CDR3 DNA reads TGTGCCAGCAGAGACCACCGGGACAGGGCTGAAAAACTGTTTTTT. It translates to CASRDHRDRAEKLFF. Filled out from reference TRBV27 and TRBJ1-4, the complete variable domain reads EAQVTQNPRYLITVTGKKLTVTCSQNMNHEYMSWYRQDPGLGLRQIYYSMNVEVTDKGDVPEGYKVSRKEKRNFPLILESPSPNQTSLYFCASRDHRDRAEKLFFGSGTQLSVL.